The rows below give T cell receptor beta chains drawn from one sample of a study of blood T cells in healthy people across ages. TCRdb independently ran MiXCR on the 5' RACE reads; one entry per CDR3 protein. This sample has 790,000 or so distinct CDR3 sequences, with about 42% found just once. The sample comprised blood. The receptors were gathered from a man at least 80 years old in good health. Each CDR3 is given with its conserved first and last residue. D genes are given only for firm matches. Part of the rows lack a size; the others show once, few, many or a class for expanded clones.

j_call | v_call | clone_size | d_call | cdr3_nt | cdr3_aa
TRBJ2-3 | TRBV7-8 | NA | TRBD1 | TGTGCCAGCAGTTCCGACAGGGGGGATACGCAGTATTTT | CASSSDRGDTQYF
TRBJ2-1 | TRBV14 | few | TRBD2 | TGTGCCAGCAGCGGAACTAGCGGGGGGTGGAATGAGCAGTTCTTC | CASSGTSGGWNEQFF
TRBJ2-1 | TRBV29-1 | many | NA | TGCAGCGTTGGACTAGCCTACAATGAGCAGTTCTTC | CSVGLAYNEQFF
TRBJ2-1 | TRBV20-1 | once | NA | TGCAGTGCTAGAGATCACGGTAGCGCGTCCTACAATGAGCAGTTCTTC | CSARDHGSASYNEQFF
TRBJ1-2 | TRBV13 | once | NA | TGTGCCAGCAGCCCATATGACGGATTAGATTGGGGCTACACCTTC | CASSPYDGLDWGYTF
TRBJ2-3 | TRBV20-1 | few | TRBD2 | TGCAGTGCTAGAGATGGGGTAGCGGGGGCTTTGGGTACAGATACGCAGTATTTT | CSARDGVAGALGTDTQYF
TRBJ2-7 | TRBV5-1 | NA | NA | TGCGCCAGCAGCCAGCCGGGGGGCGGGGATTACAATGAGCAGTACTTC | CASSQPGGGDYNEQYF
TRBJ1-6 | TRBV5-1 | NA | NA | TGCGCCAGCAGCCCGTCGGAGGTAAGAGGTTCACCCCTCCACTTT | CASSPSEVRGSPLHF
TRBJ2-5 | TRBV7-2 | NA | NA | TGTGCCAGCAGCTTAGATCTGGGGTTCCAAGAGACCCAGTACTTC | CASSLDLGFQETQYF
TRBJ2-4 | TRBV20-1 | NA | TRBD2 | TGCAGTGCTGGGGGGGTAGCGGGAGGACTAGCCAAAAACATTCAGTACTTC | CSAGGVAGGLAKNIQYF
TRBJ2-1 | TRBV7-3 | NA | NA | TGTGCCTGCAGCTTAACGGGCGTTTCGGAGCAGTTCTTC | CACSLTGVSEQFF
TRBJ1-2 | TRBV7-2 | NA | NA | TGTGCCAGCAGCTTCCTAAATGGCTACACCTTC | CASSFLNGYTF
TRBJ2-2 | TRBV2 | once | NA | TGTGCCAGCAGTGGGGGTAGTGTTGAGGGCACCGGGGAGCTGTTTTTT | CASSGGSVEGTGELFF
TRBJ2-1 | TRBV6-2/TRBV6-3 | many | NA | TGTGCCAGCAGGGAAGACTGGAGCTCCTACAATGAGCAGTTCTTC | CASREDWSSYNEQFF
TRBJ2-7 | TRBV27 | NA | TRBD2 | TGTGCCAGCAGTTCTATCTATAGCGGGAATTTCTACGAGCAGTACTTC | CASSSIYSGNFYEQYF
TRBJ1-2 | TRBV6-2/TRBV6-3 | NA | TRBD1 | TGTGCCAGCAGTTACGCCGGGACAGGGTATGGCTACACCTTC | CASSYAGTGYGYTF
TRBJ2-7 | TRBV20-1 | NA | TRBD2 | TGCAGTGCTAGGCCCATTGGTAGCGGGAATGGCTACGAGCAGTACTTC | CSARPIGSGNGYEQYF
TRBJ1-2 | TRBV4-1 | NA | NA | TGCGCCAGCAGCCAAGTAGCAGGGGCCGCAGGACAGTACGACTACACCTTC | CASSQVAGAAGQYDYTF
TRBJ1-2 | TRBV7-3 | NA | NA | TGTGCCAGCAGCCCTGAAGGGGCTAACTATGGCTACACCTTC | CASSPEGANYGYTF
TRBJ2-7 | TRBV7-8 | NA | TRBD2 | TGTGCCAGCAGCTCCTCACGAGTACCGGGACTAGCGGGAGGTTCCTACAATGAGCAGTACTTC | CASSSSRVPGLAGGSYNEQYF
TRBJ2-1 | TRBV24-1 | NA | NA | TGTGCCACCAGTGATGCGGATAAACCCTACAATGAGCAGTTCTTC | CATSDADKPYNEQFF
TRBJ2-6 | TRBV6-2/TRBV6-3 | NA | TRBD2 | TGTGCCAGCAGTTACGGGTTAGCGGGAGAAGGGGCCAGCGTCCTGACTTTC | CASSYGLAGEGASVLTF
TRBJ2-1 | TRBV20-1 | few | NA | TGCAGTGCTAGAGAACCCCCGGGTGAGCAGTTCTTC | CSAREPPGEQFF
TRBJ2-3 | TRBV9 | few | NA | TGTGCCAGCAGCGTCAGGGGTGTGGGGGGGCAGGCAGATACGCAGTATTTT | CASSVRGVGGQADTQYF
TRBJ1-2 | TRBV7-2 | NA | NA | TGTGCCAGCAGCTTAGCGGGGGGGGCGAATAACTATGGCTACACCTTC | CASSLAGGANNYGYTF
TRBJ1-5 | TRBV20-1 | many | NA | TGCAGTGCTGGGGGGGGGCGCGGGAATCAGCCCCAGCATTTT | CSAGGGRGNQPQHF
TRBJ1-1 | TRBV14 | NA | NA | TGTGCCAGCAGCCAAGAGGCGGTTTTCATGAACACTGAAGCTTTCTTT | CASSQEAVFMNTEAFF
TRBJ2-5 | TRBV29-1 | few | NA | TGCAGCGTCAGCTGGGGGAGGGAGACCCAGTACTTC | CSVSWGRETQYF
TRBJ2-7 | TRBV6-6 | once | TRBD1 | TGTGCCCGCAGTTACTCGACAGGGTCTGTCGACGAGCAGTACTTC | CARSYSTGSVDEQYF
TRBJ2-1 | TRBV20-1 | NA | NA | TGCAGTGCTAGGCTTCAGACTAGTCCGGCCAATGAGCAGTTCTTC | CSARLQTSPANEQFF
TRBJ2-1 | TRBV10-3 | NA | TRBD2 | TGTGCCGTCAGACCCGGACTAGCGGTGTACAATGAGCAGTTCTTC | CAVRPGLAVYNEQFF
TRBJ2-5 | TRBV7-2 | few | TRBD1 | TGTGCCAGCAGCTTAGCGACAGGGATGGAGACCCAGTACTTC | CASSLATGMETQYF
TRBJ1-4 | TRBV7-2 | many | NA | TGTGCCAGCAGCTTACAGGCGGCCCTTAATGAAAAACTGTTTTTT | CASSLQAALNEKLFF
TRBJ2-1 | TRBV5-1 | NA | TRBD1 | TGCGCCAGCTTTCCGGGACAGGGATCGAACAATGAGCAGTTCTTC | CASFPGQGSNNEQFF
TRBJ2-3 | TRBV5-1 | many | TRBD1 | TGCGCCAGCAGCTTGGCCGGGGACAGGGGAGAAGATACGCAGTATTTT | CASSLAGDRGEDTQYF
TRBJ2-2 | TRBV6-1 | NA | TRBD1 | TGTGCCAGCGCTAAAGGGGGCGCGAACACCGGGGAGCTGTTTTTT | CASAKGGANTGELFF
TRBJ2-5 | TRBV27 | NA | TRBD1 | TGTGCCAGCAGTTTAGGTGGGACAGGGATTGAGACCCAGTACTTC | CASSLGGTGIETQYF
TRBJ2-3 | TRBV7-3 | few | NA | TGTGCCAGCAGCTTAAGTGGGGGAGTCACAGATACGCAGTATTTT | CASSLSGGVTDTQYF